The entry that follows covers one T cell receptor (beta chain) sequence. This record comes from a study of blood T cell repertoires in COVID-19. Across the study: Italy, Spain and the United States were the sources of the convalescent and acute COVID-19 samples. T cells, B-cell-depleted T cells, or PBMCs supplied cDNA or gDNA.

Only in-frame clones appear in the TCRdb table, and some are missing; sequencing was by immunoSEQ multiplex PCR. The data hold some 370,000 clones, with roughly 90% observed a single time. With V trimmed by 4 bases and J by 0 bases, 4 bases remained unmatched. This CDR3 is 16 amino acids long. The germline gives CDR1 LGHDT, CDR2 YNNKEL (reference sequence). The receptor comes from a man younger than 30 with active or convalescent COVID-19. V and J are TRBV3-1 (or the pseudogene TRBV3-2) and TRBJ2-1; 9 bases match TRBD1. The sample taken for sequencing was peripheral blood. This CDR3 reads CASSRTGGTSYNEQFF. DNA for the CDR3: TGTGCCAGCAGCCGTACAGGGGGCACCTCCTACAATGAGCAGTTCTTC.